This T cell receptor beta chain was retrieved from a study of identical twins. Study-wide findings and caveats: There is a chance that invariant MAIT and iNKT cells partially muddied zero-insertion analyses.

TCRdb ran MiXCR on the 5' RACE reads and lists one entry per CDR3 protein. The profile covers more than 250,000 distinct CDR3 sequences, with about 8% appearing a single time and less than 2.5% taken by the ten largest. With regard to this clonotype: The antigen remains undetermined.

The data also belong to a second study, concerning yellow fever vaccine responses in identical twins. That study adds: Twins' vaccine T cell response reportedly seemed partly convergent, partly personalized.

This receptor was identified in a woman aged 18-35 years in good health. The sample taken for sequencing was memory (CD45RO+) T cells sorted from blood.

The CDR3 spells CSARETSGGADEQFF. The CDR3 DNA sequence: TGCAGTGCTAGAGAAACTAGCGGGGGGGCGGATGAGCAGTTCTTC. V gene TRBV20-1 combines with J gene TRBJ2-1; TRBD2 agrees at 13 bases. The CDR3 consists of 15 residues. The J segment lost 8 bases and the V segment lost 0 bases, leaving 4 bases of the junction unmatched. Germline CDR1 reads DFQATT; CDR2 reads SNEGSKA (reference sequence).